Described below is a single T cell receptor beta chain sequence and its context. As yet, its antigen is unknown. The data are from a study of Graves' ophthalmopathy and Graves' hyperthyroidism. Study observations and caveats: Both an approximately 71% sensitivity and an approximately 79% specificity characterized the model's predictions of ophthalmopathy progression. Most thyroid clonotypes expanded beyond 0.001 frequency were also found in blood.

Transcripts of RNA were the source for amplifying TCR beta CDR3 regions. RT-PCR in the first round used HTBI primers; a second-round multiplex PCR followed. TCRdb reanalysed the multiplex PCR reads using MiXCR and keeps one entry per CDR3 protein. Of approximately 1.2 million distinct CDR3 sequences listed, less than 45% were seen once; the top ten hold approximately 10%. Germline trimming cut 11 bases from V and 3 bases from J; bases unmatched to any gene: 8. The CDR3 has 14 residues. In germline, CDR1 is KGHDR, CDR2 SFDVKD. Exclusion applied to patients with other autoimmune diseases, uncontrolled infections, pregnancy or lactation.

The receptor was derived from an adult man with Graves' hyperthyroidism. The sample comprised peripheral blood or thyroid tissue (not recorded which). The chain is built from TRBV24-1 and TRBJ2-1; 8 nucleotides agree with TRBD2. CDR3 sequence (DNA): TGTGCCATCTCAGGCCGGGGGGGCTACAATGAGCAGTTCTTC. Translation: CAISGRGGYNEQFF.